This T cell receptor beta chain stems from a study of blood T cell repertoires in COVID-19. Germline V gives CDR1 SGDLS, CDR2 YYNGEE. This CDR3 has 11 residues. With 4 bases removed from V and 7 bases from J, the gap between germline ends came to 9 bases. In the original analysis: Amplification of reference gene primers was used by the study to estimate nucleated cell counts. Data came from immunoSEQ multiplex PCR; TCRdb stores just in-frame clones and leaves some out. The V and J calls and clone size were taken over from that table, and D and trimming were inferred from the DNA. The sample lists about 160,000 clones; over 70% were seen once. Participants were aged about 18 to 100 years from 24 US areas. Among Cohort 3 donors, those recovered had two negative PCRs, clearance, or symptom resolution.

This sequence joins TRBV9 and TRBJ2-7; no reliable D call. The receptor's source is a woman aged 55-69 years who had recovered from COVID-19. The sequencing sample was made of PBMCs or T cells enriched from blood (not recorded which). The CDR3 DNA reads TGTGCCAGCAGCTCCGGTCGAGAGCAGTACTTC. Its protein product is CASSSGREQYF.